This entry is about one T cell receptor (beta chain). Antigen: not known. The CDR3 extends 3 residues past the end of the read, so its final part is completed from the germline J gene. This record comes from a study of T cells in women clearing cervical HPV infection. The study's findings and limits: TRBV6-7 relative abundance averaged roughly 0.099% in cases and 0.16% in controls. CIN3+ cases had significantly higher TCR richness than controls; evenness did not differ.

Germline V gene lookup returns CDR1 LNHDA and CDR2 SQIVND (reference sequence). CDR3 length: 15 residues. This table comes from immunoSEQ multiplex PCR, and its TCRdb copy is limited to in-frame clones, with some not included. The listing contains fewer than 30,000 clones. This chain uses TRBV19 with TRBJ1-2; the D is unclear. The clonotype originates from a woman aged 18 to 75 with a cervical HPV16 infection that either progressed to CIN3+ or cleared (not recorded which). The source material was blood buffy coat. The CDR3 is CASSILRVRMNSYTF. Partial CDR3 DNA: TGTGCCAGTAGTATTTTAAGGGTACGGATGAATAGC.